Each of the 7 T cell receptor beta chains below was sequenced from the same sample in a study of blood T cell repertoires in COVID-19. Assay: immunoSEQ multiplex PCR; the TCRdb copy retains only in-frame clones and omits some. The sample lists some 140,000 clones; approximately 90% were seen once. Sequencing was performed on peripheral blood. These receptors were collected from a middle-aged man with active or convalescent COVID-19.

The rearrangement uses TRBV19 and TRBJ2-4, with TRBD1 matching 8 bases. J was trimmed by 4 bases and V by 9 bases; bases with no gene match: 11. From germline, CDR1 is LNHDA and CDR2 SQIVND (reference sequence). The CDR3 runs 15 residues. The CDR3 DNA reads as TGTGCCAGCGCCCCGGGGAGGACAGGGAAAAACATTCAGTACTTC. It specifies CASAPGRTGKNIQYF.

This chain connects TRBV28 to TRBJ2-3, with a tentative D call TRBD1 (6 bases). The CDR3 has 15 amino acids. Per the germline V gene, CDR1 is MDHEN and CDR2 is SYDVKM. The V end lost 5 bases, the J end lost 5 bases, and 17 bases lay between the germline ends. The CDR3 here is CASSPRQVQEDTQYF. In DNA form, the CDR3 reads TGTGCCAGCAGTCCCCGACAGGTTCAGGAAGATACGCAGTATTTT.

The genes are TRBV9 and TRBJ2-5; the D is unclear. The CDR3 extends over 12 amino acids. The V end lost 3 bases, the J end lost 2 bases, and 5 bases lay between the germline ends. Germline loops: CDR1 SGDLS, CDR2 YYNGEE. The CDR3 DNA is TGTGCCAGCAGCGACAATCAAGAGACCCAGTACTTC. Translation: CASSDNQETQYF.

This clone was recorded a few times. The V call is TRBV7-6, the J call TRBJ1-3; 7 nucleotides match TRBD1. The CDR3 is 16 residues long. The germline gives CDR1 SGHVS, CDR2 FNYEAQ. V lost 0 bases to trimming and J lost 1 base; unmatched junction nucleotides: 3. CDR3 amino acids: CASSLARRGSGNTIYF. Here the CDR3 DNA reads TGTGCCAGCAGCTTAGCCCGCAGGGGGTCTGGAAACACCATATATTTT.

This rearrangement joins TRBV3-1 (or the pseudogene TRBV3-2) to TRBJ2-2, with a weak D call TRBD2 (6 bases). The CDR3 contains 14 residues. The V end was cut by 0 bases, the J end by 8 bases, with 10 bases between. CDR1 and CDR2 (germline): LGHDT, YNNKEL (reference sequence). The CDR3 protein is CASSQDPGGGELFF. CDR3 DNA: TGTGCCAGCAGCCAAGATCCCGGGGGAGGGGAGCTGTTTTTT.

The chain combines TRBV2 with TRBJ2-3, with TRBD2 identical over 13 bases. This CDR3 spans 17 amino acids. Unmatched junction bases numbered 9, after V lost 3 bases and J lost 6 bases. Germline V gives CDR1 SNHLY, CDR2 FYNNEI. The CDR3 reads CASSDGTSGGAADTQYF. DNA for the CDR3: TGTGCCAGCAGTGACGGCACTAGCGGGGGGGCCGCGGATACGCAGTATTTT.

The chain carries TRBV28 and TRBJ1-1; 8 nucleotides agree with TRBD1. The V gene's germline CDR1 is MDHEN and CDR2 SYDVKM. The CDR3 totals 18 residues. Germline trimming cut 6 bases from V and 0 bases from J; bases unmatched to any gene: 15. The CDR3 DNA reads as TGTGCCAGCAGACGCGCTCCGGGGACAGGATTCATGAACACTGAAGCTTTCTTT. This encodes CASRRAPGTGFMNTEAFF.